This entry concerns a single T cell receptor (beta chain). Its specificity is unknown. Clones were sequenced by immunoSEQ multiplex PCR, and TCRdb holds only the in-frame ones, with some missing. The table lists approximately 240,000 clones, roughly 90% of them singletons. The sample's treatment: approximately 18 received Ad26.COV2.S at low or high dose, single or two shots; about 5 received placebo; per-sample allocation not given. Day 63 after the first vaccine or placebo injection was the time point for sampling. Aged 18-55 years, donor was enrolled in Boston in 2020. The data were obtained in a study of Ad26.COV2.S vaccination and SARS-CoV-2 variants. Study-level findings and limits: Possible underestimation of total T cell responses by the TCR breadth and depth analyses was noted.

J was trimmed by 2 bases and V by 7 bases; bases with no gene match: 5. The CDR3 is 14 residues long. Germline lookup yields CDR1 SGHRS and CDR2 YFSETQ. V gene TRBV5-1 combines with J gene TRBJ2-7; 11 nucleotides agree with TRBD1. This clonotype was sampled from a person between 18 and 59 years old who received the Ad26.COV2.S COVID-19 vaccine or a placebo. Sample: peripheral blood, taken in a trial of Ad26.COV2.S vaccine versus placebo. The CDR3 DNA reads TGCGCCAGCCCTGGGACAGGGGGGCCCTACGAGCAGTACTTC. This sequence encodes CASPGTGGPYEQYF.